This T cell receptor beta chain originates from a study of molecular identifiers for immune sequencing clone quantification (dated by TCRdb to the late 2010s). Context from the whole study: For a replicate experiment, RNA from around 20,000 or 99,000 naive CD8 T cells was divided into five aliquots, and four of the five aliquots were sequenced. The study was a methods study using CD8 T cells to benchmark molecular-identifier clustering-based TCR repertoire sequencing (MIDCIRS) and TCR RNA copy counting. Results and caveats for the whole study, not just this receptor: About three recovered TCR RNA copies per cell were obtained by modeling, versus roughly 10 by digital PCR, implying a capture efficiency of approximately 30%. In CMV-specific effector cells, over 97% of molecules were held by clones above 20 RNA copies, whereas under 1% of molecules were held by such clones in naive cells. When barcode sub-clustering was not used, chimeric consensus sequences inflated TCR diversity, with chimeras reaching as high as 47%. The naive libraries included spiked-in Jurkat TCR RNA (fewer than eleven copies' worth), and this Jurkat TCR RNA is not part of the donor repertoire. A single cell's worth of spiked-in Jurkat TCR RNA was reported detectable even among 850,000 to 1,000,000 naive CD8 T cells. Highly expanded clone sizes could be underestimated if identical TCR molecules share a barcode.

Libraries of naive CD8 T cells were built from anywhere between about 19,000 and 1,100,000 sorted cells, with 10%, 30% or 50% of the purified RNA used. Naive CD8 T cells, defined as CD8+CD4-CCR7+CD45RA+, were FACS-sorted into RLT Plus buffer on a BD FACSAria II. To test detection sensitivity, Jurkat RNA equal to around 10 TCR copies was added to samples of about 20,000-1,000,000 naive CD8 T cells. Enrichment of CD8 T cells was performed with RosetteSep CD8+ T Cell Enrichment Cocktail and Ficoll-Paque, after which ACK red cell lysis was carried out. Receptor amplification or capture employed PCR. Sequencing took place on a NextSeq 500. Bulk TCR libraries were prepared as previously described, using TCR primers listed in Table S5. Purification of total RNA was performed with the Qiagen AllPrep DNA/RNA kit. Before any analysis, reads coming from multiple sequencing runs of the same library were combined into one pool. The paper's processing steps were these. Reads were retained only if the reads had an exact TCR constant sequence, and the retained reads were trimmed to 150 nt and grouped according to their 12-nt molecular barcodes. Reads in each barcode group were sub-clustered using a 15% Levenshtein threshold, and a quality-weighted consensus sequence was built for each RNA molecule. Non-functional sequences were removed, as were lower-count sequences one edit away from another. Based on a fit of two negative binomial distributions, barcode sub-clusters having less than 20% of the maximum read count were discarded. TCRdb reprocessing: public reads trimmed at Q25 with fastp, clones called with MiXCR, in-frame beta chains kept. Duplicate CDR3 protein sequences are folded into a single record with the most common DNA and genes. The V and J calls shown here were made by TCRdb, not taken from the authors' results. In this sample the table shows thousands of distinct CDR3 sequences, roughly 33% of which occur a single time. The ten biggest clones cover 4% to 5.5% of the sample.

V loses 2 bases of germline sequence and J loses 11 bases, and the interval between the two ends is 10 bases. Inclusive of the bounding cysteine and phenylalanine, the CDR3 is 12 residues long. The DNA shown is the 36-base CDR3, in frame from base 1. CDR1 is given as MDHEN and CDR2 as SYDVKM, both from the germline V gene. This clonotype is labeled medium-sized (0.01 to 0.1%). Which antigen it targets is not known. No clone much larger than this one lies a single base away; base qualities are absent. The sequence joins TRBV28 to TRBJ1-5; the D gene cannot be named for sure. Sequences were obtained from naive CD8+ T cells from blood, with Jurkat cell RNA spiked in. In light of the paper, this sample's cell subset or site label describes: FACS-sorted CD8+CD4-CCR7+CD45RA+ naive T cells. The source is a human donor in good health. Some libraries in this study had Jurkat cell RNA spiked in. The encoded CDR3 is CASSLDGEAQHF. The DNA sequence is as follows: TGTGCCAGCAGTTTAGATGGGGAGGCCCAGCATTTT.